Below, 20 T cell receptor beta chains from the same sample are listed, as sequenced in a study of molecular identifiers for immune sequencing clone quantification. TCRdb re-called the PCR reads with MiXCR, one entry per CDR3 protein. This table has about 320,000 distinct CDR3 sequences, around a fifth appearing once. Sequenced sample: naive CD8+ T cells from blood, with Jurkat cell RNA spiked in. Sample subset: FACS-sorted CD8+CD4-CCR7+CD45RA+ naive T cells. The receptors stem from a human donor in good health. Some libraries in this study had Jurkat cell RNA spiked in.

At least ten counts were recorded for this clonotype. The CDR3 sequence is CASSLTLGTSDHNEQFF. DNA of the CDR3: TGTGCCAGCAGCTTAACACTAGGGACTAGCGACCACAATGAGCAGTTCTTC. The chain combines TRBV7-3 with TRBJ2-1; TRBD2 agrees at 10 bases. The CDR3 totals 17 residues. Germline V gene lookup returns CDR1 SGHTA and CDR2 FQGTGA. The ends lost 0 bases at V and 5 bases at J; junction bases unmatched: 7.

With regard to this clonotype: This sequence may be a read error, since a much larger clone differs from it by one base. Since the CDR3 does not end with the conserved phenylalanine or tryptophan, this likely comes from a read error. This rearrangement joins TRBV13 to TRBJ2-1, with TRBD2 matching 15 bases. The V and J ends lost 4 bases and 9 bases, in that order; junction bases with no gene match: 4. CDR1 and CDR2 (germline): PRHDT, FYEKMQ (reference sequence). The CDR3 sequence is 15 residues long. The CDR3 loop is CASSWTSGGVSEQFS. In nucleotides, the CDR3 is TGTGCCAGCAGCTGGACTAGCGGGGGGGTAAGTGAGCAGTTCTCC.

A word on this clonotype: This may be a read error: a much more frequent sequence differs by one nucleotide. V and J are TRBV5-5 and TRBJ1-5, with a tentative D call TRBD1 (5 bases). The length of the CDR3 is 15 residues. Germline V gives CDR1 SGHKS, CDR2 YYEKEE (reference sequence). CDR3 region: CASSFVGQGNQLQHF. CDR3 in DNA: TGTGCCAGCAGCTTCGTGGGTCAGGGCAATCAGCTCCAGCATTTT.

The chain recombines TRBV27 with TRBJ1-1; D is perhaps TRBD1 (6 bases). The CDR3 sequence is 14 residues long. Germline CDR1 is MNHEY and CDR2 is SMNVEV (reference sequence). The V and J ends lost 5 bases and 7 bases respectively, with 17 bases between them. CDR3 coding DNA: TGTGCCAGCAGTCGGTCCAGGGGAATTCATGAAGCTTTCTTT. Its protein is CASSRSRGIHEAFF.

This clonotype was detected many times. This chain connects TRBV7-2 to TRBJ2-3; D may be TRBD1 or TRBD2 (7 bases each). The germline gives CDR1 SGHTA, CDR2 FQGNSA. The CDR3 sequence is 16 residues long. V dropped 2 bases and J dropped 4 bases, with 16 bases sitting between them. The CDR3 is CASSLIWQGGADTQYF. The DNA of the CDR3 is TGTGCCAGCAGCTTAATCTGGCAGGGGGGGGCAGATACGCAGTATTTT.

Comments on this clonotype: A single base separates this from a much larger clone, so it may be a read error. No conserved phenylalanine or tryptophan ends this CDR3, so it is likely a read error. CDR3 sequence reads: CSVALGLSYEQYL. The CDR3 bases are TGCAGCGTCGCATTGGGACTGTCCTACGAGCAGTACCTC. The chain joins TRBV29-1 to TRBJ2-7; tentatively, D is TRBD2 (6 bases). V was clipped by 6 bases and J by 1 base, with 13 bases between them. Germline loops: CDR1 SQVTM, CDR2 ANQGSEA. The CDR3 runs 13 residues.

In the case of this clonotype: A much larger clone is a single base away; this may be a read error. The genes are TRBV20-1 and TRBJ2-7, with TRBD2 matching over 8 bases. Germline values: CDR1 DFQATT, CDR2 SNEGSKA (reference sequence). The CDR3 consists of 13 residues. CDR3 in DNA: TGCAGTACCACTAGCGGCATGACCTACGAGCTGTACTTC. Translating it yields CSTTSGMTYELYF.

V is TRBV20-1 and J is TRBJ2-7, with D maybe TRBD2 (5 bases). The CDR3 is 14 residues long. Deletions cut 4 bases from V and 3 bases from J, with 16 bases between. The germline CDR1 and CDR2 sequences are DFQATT and SNEGSKA (reference sequence). CDR3 loop: CSAKAFGIDYEQYF. CDR3 nucleotides: TGCAGTGCTAAGGCATTCGGGATCGACTACGAGCAGTACTTC.

As to this clonotype: This may come from a read error, since a much larger clone is one base off. The chain has TRBV4-3 and TRBJ2-7; perhaps TRBD1 as D (5 bases). V lost 0 bases, J lost 3 bases, and 15 bases lay in between. Germline assignment: CDR1 LGHNA and CDR2 YSLEER. This CDR3 comprises 16 residues. The CDR3 here is CASSQDRQGSFYEQYF. CDR3 bases: TGCGCCAGCAGCCAAGACCGGCAGGGCTCCTTCTACGAGCAGTACTTC.

As concerns this clonotype: One base away lies a much larger clone, so this may be a sequencing read error. The chain uses TRBV6-5 and TRBJ1-5; no definite D call. The CDR3 contains 13 residues. V was cut by 4 bases and J by 9 bases, with 13 bases left in between. Germline V gene sequence: CDR1 MNHEY, CDR2 SVGAGI. The CDR3 spells CASSCGPGGPQHF. In nucleotides, the CDR3 is TGTGCCAGCAGTTGCGGGCCCGGCGGGCCCCAGCATTTT.

This clonotype was counted many times. The chain carries TRBV6-2 or TRBV6-3 and TRBJ2-7; D tentatively reads TRBD1 or TRBD2 (5 bases each). Between the trimmed V and J ends, which lost 2 bases and 2 bases, there was a span of 10 bases. The CDR3 has 14 amino acids. CDR1 is MNHEY, CDR2 SVGEGT, per germline. Here the CDR3 DNA reads TGTGCCAGCAGTTACGGTCCGGGACCCTACGAGCAGTACTTC. The encoded protein is CASSYGPGPYEQYF.

This clonotype was observed many times. The chain carries TRBV5-4 and TRBJ2-1, with 16 positions matching TRBD2. The CDR3 is made up of 18 amino acids. Germline values: CDR1 SGHNT, CDR2 YYREEE (reference sequence). V lost 4 bases, J lost 3 bases, and 7 bases stayed unmatched. CDR3 loop: CASSTGTSGRAIYNEQFF. Written as DNA, the CDR3 is TGTGCCAGCAGCACCGGGACTAGCGGGAGGGCCATCTACAATGAGCAGTTCTTC.

This clonotype was detected many times. The chain recombines TRBV12-3 or TRBV12-4 with TRBJ2-3; D remains ambiguous. The CDR3 length is 16 residues. V lost 6 bases and J lost 1, with 17 bases in between. DNA for the CDR3: TGTGCCAGCAGCCCGTTAGGATGGGTTCGCACAGATACGCAGTATTTT. Translation gives CASSPLGWVRTDTQYF.

This clonotype was picked up many times. The rearrangement joins TRBV20-1 to TRBJ2-7, with 7 bases fitting TRBD1. The CDR3 is 12 residues long. V lost 3 bases, J lost 4 bases, and 3 bases stayed unmatched. Germline V gives CDR1 DFQATT, CDR2 SNEGSKA (reference sequence). In DNA form, the CDR3 reads TGCAGTGCTAGTCACAGGGGATACGAGCAGTACTTC. Its protein product is CSASHRGYEQYF.

The genes are TRBV18 and TRBJ2-1; D is perhaps TRBD1 or TRBD2 (5 bases each). Germline lookup yields CDR1 KGHSH and CDR2 LQKENI. V lost 6 bases and J lost 6, with 18 bases in between. This CDR3 has 15 residues. The CDR3 loop reads CASSPGARVFNEQFF. For the CDR3, the DNA is TGTGCCAGCTCCCCCGGGGCTAGGGTCTTCAATGAGCAGTTCTTC.

This clonotype occurred many times. This chain joins TRBV5-1 and TRBJ1-1; no firm D call. Deletions cut 0 bases from V and 8 bases from J, with 20 bases between. The length of the CDR3 is 16 residues. The V gene's germline CDR1 is SGHRS and CDR2 YFSETQ. CDR3 DNA sequence: TGCGCCAGCAGCTTGGAGACGTCCCCTTATCCGTCCGAAGCTTTCTTT. Its protein product is CASSLETSPYPSEAFF.

Comments on this clonotype: A clone one base away is much larger, so this may be a read error. V and J are TRBV3-1 and TRBJ2-3; D remains ambiguous. Germline V gene sequence: CDR1 LGHDT, CDR2 YNNKEL (reference sequence). The CDR3 totals 13 residues. Trimming stripped 6 bases from V and 3 bases from J, with 10 bases between. The CDR3 sequence: CASRNMGTDTQYF. In DNA, the CDR3 is TGTGCCAGCAGAAACATGGGAACAGATACGCAGTATTTT.

This clonotype came up a few times. J is TRBJ2-3 and V is TRBV6-2 or TRBV6-3; 10 bases are shared with TRBD2. V lost 0 bases and J lost 0; bases outside the gene matches: 3. This CDR3 comprises 17 residues. CDR1 and CDR2 from the germline V gene are MNHEY and SVGEGT. CDR3 bases: TGTGCCAGCAGTTACTCAGCTAGCGGGAGCAGCACAGATACGCAGTATTTT. Protein product: CASSYSASGSSTDTQYF.

The chain joins TRBV7-3 to TRBJ2-5; 9 bases align to TRBD2. Germline assignment: CDR1 SGHTA and CDR2 FQGTGA. There are 15 residues in the CDR3. V was pared by 5 bases and J by 5 bases, with 9 bases of the junction left unmatched. CDR3 sequence reads: CASSNVAGAAETQYF. In DNA form, the CDR3 reads TGTGCCAGCAGCAATGTAGCGGGAGCAGCGGAGACCCAGTACTTC.

As for this clonotype: At one boundary the junction diverges from the germline segment, which might be a read error. The chain uses TRBV29-1 and TRBJ1-1; D call uncertain. Per germline, CDR1 SQVTM and CDR2 ANQGSEA. The CDR3 extends over 12 amino acids. DNA for the CDR3: TGCAGTGTAACGGAAGGGAACACTGAAGCTTTCTTC. Its protein is CSVTEGNTEAFF.